One and the same sample provided the 2 T cell receptor beta chains below, sequenced in a study of CD4+ T cells in melanoma. TCRdb's copy holds only in-frame clones and misses some; the assay was immunoSEQ multiplex PCR. The data show about 140,000 clones, around nine tenths seen once. These TCRs come from a human donor with melanoma.

This rearrangement joins TRBV5-1 to TRBJ1-1; possibly TRBD1 for D (5 bases). Per the germline V gene, CDR1 is SGHRS and CDR2 is YFSETQ. The V and J ends lost 6 bases and 1 base respectively, with 16 bases between them. This CDR3 region has 15 residues. The CDR3 coding sequence is TGCGCCAGCAAATTGCTCCAGGGTGCGAACACTGAAGCTTTCTTT. Its protein product is CASKLLQGANTEAFF.

J is TRBJ1-1 and V is TRBV18, with D perhaps matching TRBD1 (6 bases). Trimming shortened V by 6 bases and J by 3 bases, and 17 bases separated the two germline ends. The CDR3 sequence is 15 residues long. Germline V gene sequence: CDR1 KGHSH, CDR2 LQKENI. Here the CDR3 reads CASSALTGRDTEAFF. CDR3 bases: TGTGCCAGCTCTGCCTTGACAGGACGAGACACTGAAGCTTTCTTT.